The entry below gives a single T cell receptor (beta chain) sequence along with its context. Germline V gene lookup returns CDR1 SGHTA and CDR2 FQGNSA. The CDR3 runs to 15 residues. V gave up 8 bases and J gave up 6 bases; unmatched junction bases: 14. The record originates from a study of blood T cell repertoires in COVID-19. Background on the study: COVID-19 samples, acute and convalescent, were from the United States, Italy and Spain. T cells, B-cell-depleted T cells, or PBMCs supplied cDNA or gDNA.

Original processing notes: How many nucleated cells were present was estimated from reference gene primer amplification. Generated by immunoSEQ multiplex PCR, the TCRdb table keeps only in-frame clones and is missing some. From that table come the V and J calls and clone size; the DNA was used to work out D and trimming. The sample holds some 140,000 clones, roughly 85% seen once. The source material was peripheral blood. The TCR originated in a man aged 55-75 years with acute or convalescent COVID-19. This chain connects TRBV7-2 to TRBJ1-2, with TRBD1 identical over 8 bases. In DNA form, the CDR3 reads TGTGCCAGCTCCGCTCCTAATCCAGGGGGCGATGGCTACACCTTC. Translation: CASSAPNPGGDGYTF.